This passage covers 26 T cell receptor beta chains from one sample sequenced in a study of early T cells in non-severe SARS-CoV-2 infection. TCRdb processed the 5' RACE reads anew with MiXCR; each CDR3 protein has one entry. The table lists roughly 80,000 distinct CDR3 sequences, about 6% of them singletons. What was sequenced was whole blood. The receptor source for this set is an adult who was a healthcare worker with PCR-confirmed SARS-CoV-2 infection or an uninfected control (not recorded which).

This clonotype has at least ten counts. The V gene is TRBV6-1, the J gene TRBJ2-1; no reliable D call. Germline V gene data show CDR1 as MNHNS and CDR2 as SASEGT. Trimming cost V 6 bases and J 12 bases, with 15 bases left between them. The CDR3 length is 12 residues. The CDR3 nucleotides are TGTGCCAGCAGCCTTCTAGGGCTGGTGCAGTTCTTC. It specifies CASSLLGLVQFF.

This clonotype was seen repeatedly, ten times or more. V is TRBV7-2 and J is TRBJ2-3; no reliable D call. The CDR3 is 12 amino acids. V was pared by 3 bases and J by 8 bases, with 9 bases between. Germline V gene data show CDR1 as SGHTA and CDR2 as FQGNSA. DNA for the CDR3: TGTGCCAGCAGCTTCTCATCTGGTACGCAGTATTTT. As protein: CASSFSSGTQYF.

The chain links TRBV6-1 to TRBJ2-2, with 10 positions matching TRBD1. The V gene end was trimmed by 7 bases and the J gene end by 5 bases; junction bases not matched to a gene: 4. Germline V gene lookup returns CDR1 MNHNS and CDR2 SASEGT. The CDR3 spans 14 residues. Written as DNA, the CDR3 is TGTGCCAGCAACCGGGACAGGGGAACCGGGGAGCTGTTTTTT. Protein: CASNRDRGTGELFF.

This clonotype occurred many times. The CDR3 DNA reads as TGTGCCAGCAGTAGTCGGGGGGATCTCAATGAGCAGTTCTTC. Protein: CASSSRGDLNEQFF. The rearrangement links TRBV6-5 to TRBJ2-1, with 7 bases identical to TRBD2. The junction had 7 bases not matched to a gene; V was cut back by 5 bases and J by 6 bases. Per the germline V gene, CDR1 is MNHEY and CDR2 is SVGAGI. This CDR3 is 14 amino acids long.

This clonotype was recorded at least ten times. DNA for the CDR3: TGTGCCAGCAGTTCCCCGGGACAGGGCTCCTACGAGCAGTACTTC. Amino acids: CASSSPGQGSYEQYF. The gene calls are TRBV6-2 or TRBV6-3 and TRBJ2-7; 9 bases are a match to TRBD1. CDR3 size: 15 residues. Germline assignment: CDR1 MNHEY and CDR2 SVGEGT. Trimming took 4 bases from V and 0 from J; bases not matched to a gene: 4.

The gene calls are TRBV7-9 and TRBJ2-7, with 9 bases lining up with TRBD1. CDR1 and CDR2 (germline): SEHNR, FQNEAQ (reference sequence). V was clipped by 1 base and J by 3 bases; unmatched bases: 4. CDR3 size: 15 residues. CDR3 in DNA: TGTGCCAGCAGCTTAGACAGGACAGGGGACTACGAGCAGTACTTC. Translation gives CASSLDRTGDYEQYF.

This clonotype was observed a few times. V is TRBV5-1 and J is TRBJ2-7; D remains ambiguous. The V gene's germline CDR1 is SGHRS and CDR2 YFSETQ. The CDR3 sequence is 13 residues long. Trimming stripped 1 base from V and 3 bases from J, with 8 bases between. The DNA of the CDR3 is TGCGCCAGCAGCTTGTCGTCGGGCTACGAGCAGTACTTC. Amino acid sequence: CASSLSSGYEQYF.

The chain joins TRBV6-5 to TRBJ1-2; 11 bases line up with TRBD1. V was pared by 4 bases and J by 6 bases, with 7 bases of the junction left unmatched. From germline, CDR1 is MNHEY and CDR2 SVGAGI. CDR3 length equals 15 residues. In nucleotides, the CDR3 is TGTGCCAGCAGTTGGACAGGGGGCCAGTCCCATGGCTACACCTTC. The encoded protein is CASSWTGGQSHGYTF.

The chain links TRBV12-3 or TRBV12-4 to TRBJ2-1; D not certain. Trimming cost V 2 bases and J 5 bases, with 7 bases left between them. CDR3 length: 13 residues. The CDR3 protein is CASSLSQDNEQFF. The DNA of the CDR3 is TGTGCCAGCAGTTTAAGCCAAGACAATGAGCAGTTCTTC.

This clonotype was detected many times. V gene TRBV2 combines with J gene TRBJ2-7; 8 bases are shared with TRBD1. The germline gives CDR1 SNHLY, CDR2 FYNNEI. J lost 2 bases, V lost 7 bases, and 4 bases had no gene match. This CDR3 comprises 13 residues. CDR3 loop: CASMRTGTYEQYF. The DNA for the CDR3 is TGTGCCAGCATGAGGACAGGGACCTACGAGCAGTACTTC. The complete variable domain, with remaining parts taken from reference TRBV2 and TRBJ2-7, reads EPEVTQTPSHQVTQMGQEVILRCVPISNHLYFYWYRQILGQKVEFLVSFYNNEISEKSEIFDDQFSVERPDGSNFTLKIRSTKLEDSAMYFCASMRTGTYEQYFGPGTRLTVT.

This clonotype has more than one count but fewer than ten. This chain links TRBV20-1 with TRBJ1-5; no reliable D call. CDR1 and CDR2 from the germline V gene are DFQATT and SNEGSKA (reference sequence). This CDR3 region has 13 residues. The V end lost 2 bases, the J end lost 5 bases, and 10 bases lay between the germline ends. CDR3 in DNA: TGCAGTGCTAGAATTGGGAGGGATCAGCCCCAGCATTTT. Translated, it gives CSARIGRDQPQHF.

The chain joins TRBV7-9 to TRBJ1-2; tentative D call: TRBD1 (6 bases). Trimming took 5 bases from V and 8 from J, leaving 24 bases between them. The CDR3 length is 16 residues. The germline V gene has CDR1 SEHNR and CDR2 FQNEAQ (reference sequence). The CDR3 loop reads CASSLNRETMVKGYTF. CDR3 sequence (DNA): TGTGCCAGCAGCCTTAACAGGGAGACTATGGTGAAGGGCTACACCTTC.

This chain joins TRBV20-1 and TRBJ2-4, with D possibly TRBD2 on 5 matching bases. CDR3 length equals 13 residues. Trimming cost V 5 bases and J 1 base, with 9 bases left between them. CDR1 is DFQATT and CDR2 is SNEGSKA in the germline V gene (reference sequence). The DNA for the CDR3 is TGCAGTGCTCCCGGGAAGGCCAAAAACATTCAGTACTTC. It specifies CSAPGKAKNIQYF.

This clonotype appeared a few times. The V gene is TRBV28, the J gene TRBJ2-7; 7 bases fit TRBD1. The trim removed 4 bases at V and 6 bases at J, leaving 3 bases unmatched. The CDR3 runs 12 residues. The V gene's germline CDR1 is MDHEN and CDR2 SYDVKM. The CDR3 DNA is TGTGCCAGCAGTTCGACAGGGACCGAGCAGTACTTC. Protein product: CASSSTGTEQYF.

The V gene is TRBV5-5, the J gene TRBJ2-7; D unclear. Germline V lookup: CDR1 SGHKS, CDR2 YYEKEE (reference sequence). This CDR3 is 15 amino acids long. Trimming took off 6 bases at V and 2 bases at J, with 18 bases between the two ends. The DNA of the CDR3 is TGTGCCAGCACCCCTTTAGGAGTGCTTGCCTACGAGCAGTACTTC. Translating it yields CASTPLGVLAYEQYF.

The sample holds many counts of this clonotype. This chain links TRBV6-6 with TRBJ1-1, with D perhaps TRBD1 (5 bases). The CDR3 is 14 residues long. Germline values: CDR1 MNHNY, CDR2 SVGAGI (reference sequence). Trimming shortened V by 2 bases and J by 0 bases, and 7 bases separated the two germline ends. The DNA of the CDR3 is TGTGCCAGCAGTTACCCAGGGATGAACACTGAAGCTTTCTTT. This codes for CASSYPGMNTEAFF.

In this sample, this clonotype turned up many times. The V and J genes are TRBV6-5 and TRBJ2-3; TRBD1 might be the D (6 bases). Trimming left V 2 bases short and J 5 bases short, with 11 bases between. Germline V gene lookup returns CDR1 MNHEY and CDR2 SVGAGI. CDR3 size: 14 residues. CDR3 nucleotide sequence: TGTGCCAGCAGTTACCGAGGGGGTAGAGATACGCAGTATTTT. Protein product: CASSYRGGRDTQYF.

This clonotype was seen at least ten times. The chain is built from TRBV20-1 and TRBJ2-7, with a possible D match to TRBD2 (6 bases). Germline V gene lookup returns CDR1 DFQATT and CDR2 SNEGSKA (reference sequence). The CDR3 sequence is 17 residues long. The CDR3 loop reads CSTHDRRFSGDSYEQYF. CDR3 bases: TGCAGCACTCACGACCGGCGGTTTAGCGGAGATTCCTACGAGCAGTACTTC.

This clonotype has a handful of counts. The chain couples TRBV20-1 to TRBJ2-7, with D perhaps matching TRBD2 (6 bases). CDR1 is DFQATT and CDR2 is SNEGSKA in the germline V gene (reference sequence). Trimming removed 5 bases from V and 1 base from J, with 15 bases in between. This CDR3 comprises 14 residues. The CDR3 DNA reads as TGCAGTGCTGGATCGACCGGGAGTTCCTACGAGCAGTACTTC. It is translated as CSAGSTGSSYEQYF.

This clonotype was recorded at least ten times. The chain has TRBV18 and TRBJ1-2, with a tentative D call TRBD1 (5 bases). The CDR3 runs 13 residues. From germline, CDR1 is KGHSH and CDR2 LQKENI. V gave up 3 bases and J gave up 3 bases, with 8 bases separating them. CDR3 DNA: TGTGCCAGCTCACCGCAGACAGACTATGGCTACACCTTC. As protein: CASSPQTDYGYTF.

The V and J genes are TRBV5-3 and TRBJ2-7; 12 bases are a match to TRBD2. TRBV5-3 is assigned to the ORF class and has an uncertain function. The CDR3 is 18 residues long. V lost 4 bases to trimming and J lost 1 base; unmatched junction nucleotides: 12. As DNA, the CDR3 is TGTGCCAGAAGCGAAGGGTACACCGGGACTAGCGGGTCCTACGAGCAGTACTTC. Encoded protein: CARSEGYTGTSGSYEQYF.

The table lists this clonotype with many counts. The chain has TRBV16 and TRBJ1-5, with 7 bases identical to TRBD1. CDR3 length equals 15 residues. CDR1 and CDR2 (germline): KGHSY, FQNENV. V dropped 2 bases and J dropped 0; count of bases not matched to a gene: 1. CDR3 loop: CASSQGTASNQPQHF. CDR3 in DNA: TGTGCCAGCAGCCAAGGGACAGCTAGCAATCAGCCCCAGCATTTT.

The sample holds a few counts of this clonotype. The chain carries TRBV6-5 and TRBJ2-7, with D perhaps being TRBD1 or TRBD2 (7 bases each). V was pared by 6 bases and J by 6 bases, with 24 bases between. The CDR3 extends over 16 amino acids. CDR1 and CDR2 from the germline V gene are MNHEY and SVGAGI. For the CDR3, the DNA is TGTGCCAGCAGCCGACCCTCAGGGGGGGGCTTGACCGAGCAGTACTTC. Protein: CASSRPSGGGLTEQYF.

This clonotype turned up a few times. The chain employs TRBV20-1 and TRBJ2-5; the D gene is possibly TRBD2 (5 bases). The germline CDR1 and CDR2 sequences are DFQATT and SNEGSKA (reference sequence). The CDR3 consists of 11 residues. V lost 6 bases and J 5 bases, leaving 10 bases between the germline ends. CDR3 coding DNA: TGCAGTGCCGGGATGGCGGAGACCCAGTACTTC. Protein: CSAGMAETQYF.

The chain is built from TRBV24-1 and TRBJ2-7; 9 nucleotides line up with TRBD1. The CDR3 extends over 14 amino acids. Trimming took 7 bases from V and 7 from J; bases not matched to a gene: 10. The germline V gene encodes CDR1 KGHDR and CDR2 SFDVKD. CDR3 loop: CATSAGTGHEEQYF. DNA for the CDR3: TGTGCCACCAGCGCCGGGACAGGGCATGAAGAGCAGTACTTC.

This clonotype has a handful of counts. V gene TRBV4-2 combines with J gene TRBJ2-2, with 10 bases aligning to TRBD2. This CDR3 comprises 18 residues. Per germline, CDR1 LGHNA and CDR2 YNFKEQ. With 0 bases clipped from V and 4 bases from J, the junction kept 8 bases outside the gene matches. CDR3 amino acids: CASSQDWSLAGVTGELFF. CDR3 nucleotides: TGTGCCAGCAGCCAAGATTGGTCCCTAGCGGGGGTCACCGGGGAGCTGTTTTTT.